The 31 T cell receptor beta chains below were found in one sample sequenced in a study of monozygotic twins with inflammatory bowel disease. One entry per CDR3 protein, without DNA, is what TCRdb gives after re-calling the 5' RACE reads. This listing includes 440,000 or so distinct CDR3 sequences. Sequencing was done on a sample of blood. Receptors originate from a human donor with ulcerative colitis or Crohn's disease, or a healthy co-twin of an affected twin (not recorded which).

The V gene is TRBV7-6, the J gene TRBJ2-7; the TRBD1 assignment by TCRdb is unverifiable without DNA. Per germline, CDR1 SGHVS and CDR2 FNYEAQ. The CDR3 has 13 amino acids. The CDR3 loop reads CASSKGAGYEQYF.

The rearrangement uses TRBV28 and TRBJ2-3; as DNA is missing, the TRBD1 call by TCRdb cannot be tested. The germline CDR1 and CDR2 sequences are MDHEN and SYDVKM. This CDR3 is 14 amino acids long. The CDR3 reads CASREGGLQGAQYF.

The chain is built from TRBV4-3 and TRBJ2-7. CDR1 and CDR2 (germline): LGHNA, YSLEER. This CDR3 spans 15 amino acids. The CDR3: CASSQDLLSSYEQYF.

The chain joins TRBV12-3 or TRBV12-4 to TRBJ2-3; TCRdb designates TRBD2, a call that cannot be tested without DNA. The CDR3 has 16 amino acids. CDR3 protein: CASSFLAPSLGDTQYF.

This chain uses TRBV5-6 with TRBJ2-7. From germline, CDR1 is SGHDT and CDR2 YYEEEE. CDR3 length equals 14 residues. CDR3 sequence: CASSLAFRNYEQYF.

The CDR3 sequence is CASNAGLGEQYF. This chain connects TRBV6-6 to TRBJ2-7; there is no DNA to check the TCRdb D call of TRBD2. The CDR3 is made up of 12 amino acids. Germline V CDR1 and CDR2: MNHNY, SVGAGI (reference sequence).

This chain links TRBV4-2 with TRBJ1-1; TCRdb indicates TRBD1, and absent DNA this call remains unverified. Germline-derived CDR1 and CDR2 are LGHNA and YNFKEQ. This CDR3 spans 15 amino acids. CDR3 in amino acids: CASSQVDRENTEAFF.

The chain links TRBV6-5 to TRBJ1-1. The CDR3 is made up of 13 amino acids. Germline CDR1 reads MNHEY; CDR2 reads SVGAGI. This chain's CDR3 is CACRTEASTEAFF.

CDR3 residues: CSAARRGLHTDTQYF. V gene TRBV20-1 combines with J gene TRBJ2-3; TCRdb's D gene call, TRBD2, goes unchecked for lack of DNA. The germline CDR1 and CDR2 sequences are DFQATT and SNEGSKA (reference sequence). This CDR3 region has 15 residues.

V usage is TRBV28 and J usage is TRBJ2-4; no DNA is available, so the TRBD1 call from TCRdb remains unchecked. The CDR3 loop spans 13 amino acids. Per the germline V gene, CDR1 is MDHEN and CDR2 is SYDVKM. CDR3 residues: CASSFPAGSIQYF.

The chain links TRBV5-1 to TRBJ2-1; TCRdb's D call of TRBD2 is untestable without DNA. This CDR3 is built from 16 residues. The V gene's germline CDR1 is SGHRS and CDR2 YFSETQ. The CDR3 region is CASRRVTSGRVNEQFF.

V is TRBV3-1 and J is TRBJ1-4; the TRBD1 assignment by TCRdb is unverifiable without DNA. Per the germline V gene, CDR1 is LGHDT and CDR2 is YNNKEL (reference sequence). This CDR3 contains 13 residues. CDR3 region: CASSPGSGEKLFF.

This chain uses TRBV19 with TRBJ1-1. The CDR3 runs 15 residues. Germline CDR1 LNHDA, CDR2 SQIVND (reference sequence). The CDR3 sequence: CASSISWAPNTEAFF.

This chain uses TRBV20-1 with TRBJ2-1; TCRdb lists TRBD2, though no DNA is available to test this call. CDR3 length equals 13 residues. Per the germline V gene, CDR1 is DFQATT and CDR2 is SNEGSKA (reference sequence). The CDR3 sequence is CSAPHGSGNEQFF.

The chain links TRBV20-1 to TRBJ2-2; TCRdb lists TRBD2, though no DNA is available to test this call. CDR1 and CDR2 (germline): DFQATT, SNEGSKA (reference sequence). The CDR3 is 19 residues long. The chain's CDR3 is CSAREGVPTRFANTGELFF.

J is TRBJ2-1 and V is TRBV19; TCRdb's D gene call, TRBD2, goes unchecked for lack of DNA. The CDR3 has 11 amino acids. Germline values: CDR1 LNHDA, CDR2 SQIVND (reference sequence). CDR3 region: CASLAGDEQFF.

The CDR3 protein is CASSYQDVWDNEKLFF. This chain connects TRBV11-2 to TRBJ1-4. Germline V gene data show CDR1 as SGHAT and CDR2 as FQNNGV. The CDR3 covers 16 residues.

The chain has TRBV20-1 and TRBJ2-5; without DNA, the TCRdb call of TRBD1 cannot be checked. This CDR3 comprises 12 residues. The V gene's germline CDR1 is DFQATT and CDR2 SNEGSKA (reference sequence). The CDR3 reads CSAQGPQETQYF.

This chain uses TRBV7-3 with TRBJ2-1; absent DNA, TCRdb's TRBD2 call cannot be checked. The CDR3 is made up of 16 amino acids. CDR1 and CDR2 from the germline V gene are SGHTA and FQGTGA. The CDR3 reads CASSPRLAAAYNEQFF. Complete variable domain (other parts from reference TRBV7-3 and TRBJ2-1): GAGVSQTPSNKVTEKGKYVELRCDPISGHTALYWYRQSLGQGPEFLIYFQGTGAADDSGLPNDRFFAVRPEGSVSTLKIQRTERGDSAVYLCASSPRLAAAYNEQFFGPGTRLTVL.

CDR3 amino acids: CSARASSSAGNQPQHF. This sequence joins TRBV20-1 and TRBJ1-5. Germline V gene data show CDR1 as DFQATT and CDR2 as SNEGSKA (reference sequence). There are 16 residues in the CDR3.

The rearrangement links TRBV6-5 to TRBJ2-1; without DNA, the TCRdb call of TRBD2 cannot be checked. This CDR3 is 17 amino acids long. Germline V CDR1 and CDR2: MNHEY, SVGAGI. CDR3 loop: CASSYRGTSGKNNEQFF.

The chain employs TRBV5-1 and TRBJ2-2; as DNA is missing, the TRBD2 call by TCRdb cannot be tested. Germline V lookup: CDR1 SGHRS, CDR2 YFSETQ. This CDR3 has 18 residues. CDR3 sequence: CASSSLGLAGEDTGELFF.

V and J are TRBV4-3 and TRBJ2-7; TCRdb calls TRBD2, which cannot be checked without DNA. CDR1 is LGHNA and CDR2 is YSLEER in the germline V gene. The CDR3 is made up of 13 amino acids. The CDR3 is CASSQGLAGKQYF.

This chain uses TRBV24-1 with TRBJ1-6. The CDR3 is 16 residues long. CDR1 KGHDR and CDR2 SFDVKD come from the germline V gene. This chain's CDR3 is CATMSPELRYNSPLHF.

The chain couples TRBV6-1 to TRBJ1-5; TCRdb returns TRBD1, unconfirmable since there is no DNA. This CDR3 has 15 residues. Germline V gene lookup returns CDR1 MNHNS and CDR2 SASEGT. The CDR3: CASSVRVGGGQPQHF.

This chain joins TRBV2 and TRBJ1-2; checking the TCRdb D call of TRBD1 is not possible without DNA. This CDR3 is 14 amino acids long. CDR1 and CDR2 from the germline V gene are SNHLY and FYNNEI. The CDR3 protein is CASSRRPPDYGYTF.

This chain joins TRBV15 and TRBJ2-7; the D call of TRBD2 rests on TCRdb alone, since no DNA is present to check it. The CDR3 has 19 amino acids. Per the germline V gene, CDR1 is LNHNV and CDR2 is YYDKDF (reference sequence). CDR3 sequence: CATSRHPKGGRPSGYEQYF. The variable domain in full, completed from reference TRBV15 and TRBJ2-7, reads DAMVIQNPRYQVTQFGKPVTLSCSQTLNHNVMYWYQQKSSQAPKLLFHYYDKDFNNEADTPDNFQSRRPNTSFCFLDIRSPGLGDTAMYLCATSRHPKGGRPSGYEQYFGPGTRLTVT.

The CDR3 sequence: CATSSERGGQTLNTEAFF. V gene TRBV15 combines with J gene TRBJ1-1; checking the TCRdb D call of TRBD1 is not possible without DNA. The CDR3 runs 18 residues. Germline lookup yields CDR1 LNHNV and CDR2 YYDKDF (reference sequence).

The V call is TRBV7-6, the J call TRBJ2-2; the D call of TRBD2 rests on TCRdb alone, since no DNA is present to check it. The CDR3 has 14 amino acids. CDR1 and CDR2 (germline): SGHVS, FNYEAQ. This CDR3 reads CASSRLANTGELFF.

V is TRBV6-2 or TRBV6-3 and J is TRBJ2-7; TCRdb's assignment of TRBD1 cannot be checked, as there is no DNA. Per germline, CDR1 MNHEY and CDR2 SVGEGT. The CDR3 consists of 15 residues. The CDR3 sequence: CASSPTGGDTYEQYF.

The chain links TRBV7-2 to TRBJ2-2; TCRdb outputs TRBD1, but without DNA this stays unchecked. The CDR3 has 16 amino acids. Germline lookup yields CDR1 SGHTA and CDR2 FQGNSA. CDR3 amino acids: CASSFIPPVWTGELFF.